This TCR beta chain was documented in a study of T-cell reconstitution after alpha-beta-depleted transplantation in children. Library preparation (for TCRbeta) was performed with unique molecular identifiers. TCRdb analysed the PCR reads with MiXCR anew, one entry per CDR3 protein. This table holds about 540,000 distinct CDR3 sequences, around 16% found once. V was clipped by 5 bases and J by 0 bases, with 11 bases between them. The CDR3 extends over 13 amino acids. The germline V gene has CDR1 SQVTM and CDR2 ANQGSEA. This clonotype was detected a few times. The receptor comes from a human donor who donated a stem cell graft to a child with acute lymphoblastic leukemia. The chain uses TRBV29-1 and TRBJ2-7; D may be TRBD2 (6 bases). Sequencing used PBMCs from the stem cell graft donor, obtained from the stem cell graft. The CDR3 nucleotides read TGCAGCGTTTTCTGGCGGGACTCCTACGAGCAGTACTTC. Protein sequence: CSVFWRDSYEQYF.